The 6 T cell receptor beta chains below come from one sample, sequenced in a study of cytomegalovirus exposure and HLA in healthy donors. The PCR used 60 Vbeta and 13 Jbeta primers. Profiling relied on immunoSEQ multiplex PCR, and the TCRdb table lists in-frame clones only, not all of them. The sample has over 95,000 clones, about 75% seen once. The specimen sequenced was PBMCs. The receptors stem from a woman aged 40 to 50 in good health and CMV-seropositive.

Details on this clone: The sample contains more than one DNA sequence encoding this CDR3. The chain is built from TRBV15 and TRBJ1-2, with TRBD1 matching 7 bases. The CDR3 loop spans 13 amino acids. Germline lookup yields CDR1 LNHNV and CDR2 YYDKDF (reference sequence). V dropped 1 base and J dropped 6; count of bases not matched to a gene: 2. The DNA of the CDR3 is TGTGCCACCAGCAGAGGGCAGGGGGATGGCTACACCTTC. Translated, it gives CATSRGQGDGYTF.

The chain links TRBV7-8 to TRBJ2-7, with D hard to call. The CDR3 covers 12 residues. The V end lost 5 bases, the J end lost 4 bases, and 9 bases lay between the germline ends. Germline lookup yields CDR1 SGHVS and CDR2 FQNEAQ. This CDR3 reads CASSLLKYEQYF. CDR3 bases: TGTGCCAGCAGCCTCCTTAAATACGAGCAGTACTTC.

The CDR3 spells CASSLVRSSGDRGLGYTF. Here the CDR3 DNA reads TGCGCCAGCAGCTTAGTTAGGTCGTCCGGGGACAGGGGGCTTGGCTACACCTTC. The chain joins TRBV5-1 to TRBJ1-2, with TRBD1 matching 12 bases. Germline V gives CDR1 SGHRS, CDR2 YFSETQ. The CDR3 has 18 residues. Losses at the gene ends were 2 bases for V and 7 bases for J; bases not matched to a gene: 15.

The chain combines TRBV7-9 with TRBJ1-3; D gene uncertain. Trimming took 2 bases from V and 7 from J, leaving 6 bases between them. This CDR3 is 12 amino acids long. CDR1 is SEHNR, CDR2 FQNEAQ, per germline (reference sequence). Here the CDR3 reads CASSLRRNTIYF. DNA for the CDR3: TGTGCCAGCAGCTTACGGCGGAACACCATATATTTT.

This chain connects TRBV7-6 to TRBJ2-7; D is undetermined. The V and J ends lost 1 base and 0 bases respectively, with 4 bases between them. Germline V lookup: CDR1 SGHVS, CDR2 FNYEAQ. This CDR3 has 13 residues. CDR3 amino acids: CASSLDISYEQYF. In nucleotides, the CDR3 is TGTGCCAGCAGCTTAGACATCTCCTACGAGCAGTACTTC.

This clone was detected a few times. The CDR3 sequence is CASSQTGGLSGANVLTF. CDR3 sequence (DNA): TGCGCCAGCAGCCAGACAGGGGGACTCTCTGGGGCCAACGTCCTGACTTTC. V and J are TRBV10-2 and TRBJ2-6; 9 bases are shared with TRBD1. Germline CDR1 reads WSHSY; CDR2 reads SAAADI. The CDR3 extends over 17 amino acids. The ends lost 6 bases at V and 0 bases at J; junction bases unmatched: 6.